This passage covers 32 T cell receptor beta chains from one sample sequenced in a study of OX40 agonist ivuxolimab in advanced cancers. Generated by immunoSEQ multiplex PCR, the TCRdb table keeps only in-frame clones and is missing some. Found here are 38,000 or so clones, over 75% of them singletons; the top ten hold 3.5% to 4%. This specimen consisted of CD4+ or CD8+ T cells sorted from blood, obtained in a trial of the OX40 agonist ivuxolimab. The receptors were sampled from an adult with an advanced solid tumor such as melanoma, head and neck, liver or kidney cancer.

The chain has TRBV28 and TRBJ2-7; maybe TRBD2 (6 bases). Germline V gene sequence: CDR1 MDHEN, CDR2 SYDVKM. Trimming shortened V by 7 bases and J by 1 base, and 11 bases separated the two germline ends. This CDR3 is built from 13 residues. This CDR3 reads CASTETRSYEQYF. CDR3 nucleotide sequence: TGTGCCAGCACCGAGACTAGGTCCTACGAGCAGTACTTC.

The V and J genes are TRBV18 and TRBJ2-2, with D tentatively TRBD2 (5 bases). The CDR3 covers 14 residues. The germline V gene encodes CDR1 KGHSH and CDR2 LQKENI. The V and J ends lost 0 bases and 5 bases respectively, with 7 bases between them. DNA of the CDR3: TGTGCCAGCTCACCACCTACTAGAACCGGGGAGCTGTTTTTT. Protein: CASSPPTRTGELFF.

V usage is TRBV30 and J usage is TRBJ2-5; D gene unclear. CDR3 size: 12 residues. Trimming took 5 bases from V and 4 from J, leaving 11 bases between them. CDR1 is GTSNPN, CDR2 SVGIG, per germline (reference sequence). CDR3 coding DNA: TGTGCCTGGTCCCTAACGGGAGAGACCCAGTACTTC. Residues: CAWSLTGETQYF.

The chain combines TRBV18 with TRBJ2-1; TRBD2 matches 11 bases. Germline V gene lookup returns CDR1 KGHSH and CDR2 LQKENI. The V and J ends lost 3 bases and 9 bases, in that order; junction bases with no gene match: 1. The CDR3 is 13 amino acids. This CDR3 is CASSPLAGGEQFF. The CDR3 coding sequence is TGTGCCAGCTCACCTCTAGCGGGAGGTGAGCAGTTCTTC.

This sequence joins TRBV30 and TRBJ2-7; D gene ambiguous. This CDR3 is 12 amino acids long. The V and J ends lost 4 bases and 8 bases respectively, with 15 bases between them. Germline-derived CDR1 and CDR2 are GTSNPN and SVGIG (reference sequence). CDR3: CAWTLDGIKQYF. CDR3 nucleotides: TGTGCCTGGACCCTGGACGGAATAAAGCAGTACTTC.

The V and J genes are TRBV7-9 and TRBJ1-1, with D unclear. V was shortened by 5 bases and J by 1 base, with 8 bases between the two germline ends. Per germline, CDR1 SEHNR and CDR2 FQNEAQ (reference sequence). This CDR3 contains 13 residues. The CDR3 coding sequence is TGTGCCAGCAGCCCCGACGCGAACACTGAAGCTTTCTTT. It yields the protein CASSPDANTEAFF.

The V and J genes are TRBV11-1 and TRBJ2-2, with TRBD2 identical over 14 bases. Germline V gene sequence: CDR1 SGHAT, CDR2 FQDESV (reference sequence). This CDR3 has 19 amino acids. Germline trimming cut 5 bases from V and 4 bases from J; bases unmatched to any gene: 12. The CDR3 is CASSRAGLAGVGSTGELFF. CDR3 in DNA: TGTGCCAGCAGCCGCGCGGGACTAGCGGGAGTCGGGAGCACCGGGGAGCTGTTTTTT.

The chain links TRBV6-5 to TRBJ2-5; D uncertain. Germline-derived CDR1 and CDR2 are MNHEY and SVGAGI. Trimming removed 5 bases at V and 7 bases at J, with 17 bases between. The CDR3 covers 14 residues. CDR3: CASSDRTRKGTQYF. The CDR3 DNA sequence: TGTGCCAGCAGTGACCGCACAAGGAAGGGGACCCAGTACTTC.

The chain is built from TRBV11-2 and TRBJ2-6, with D hard to call. The CDR3 loop spans 15 amino acids. Trimming took 1 base from V and 1 from J, leaving 5 bases between them. In germline, CDR1 is SGHAT, CDR2 FQNNGV. CDR3 residues: CASSLVASGANVLTF. In DNA, the CDR3 is TGTGCCAGCAGCTTAGTGGCGTCTGGGGCCAACGTCCTGACTTTC.

This chain links TRBV11-3 with TRBJ2-5; D is possibly TRBD2 (5 bases). Germline CDR1 and CDR2: SGHNT and YENEEA. CDR3 length: 15 residues. Trimming removed 0 bases at V and 2 bases at J, with 10 bases between. The CDR3 DNA reads as TGTGCCAGCAGCTTAGATGAGGGTTGGCAAGAGACCCAGTACTTC. Amino acid sequence: CASSLDEGWQETQYF.

The chain combines TRBV11-3 with TRBJ2-3, with TRBD2 identical over 13 bases. The CDR3 has 16 amino acids. Trimming took 4 bases from V and 1 from J; bases not matched to a gene: 2. In germline, CDR1 is SGHNT, CDR2 YENEEA. The CDR3, as DNA: TGTGCCAGCAGCTCCGGGACTAGCGGGGGCACAGATACGCAGTATTTT. It yields the protein CASSSGTSGGTDTQYF.

This chain links TRBV19 with TRBJ2-3; TRBD2 aligns across 11 bases. CDR1 is LNHDA, CDR2 SQIVND, per germline (reference sequence). V trimming: 5 bases; J trimming: 0 bases; junction bases outside the gene matches: 4. The CDR3 loop spans 16 amino acids. CDR3 in DNA: TGTGCCAGTAGTCTCCGGACTAGCGGGAGCACAGATACGCAGTATTTT. Its translation: CASSLRTSGSTDTQYF. Full variable domain (rest looked up from reference TRBV19 and TRBJ2-3): DGGITQSPKYLFRKEGQNVTLSCEQNLNHDAMYWYRQDPGQGLRLIYYSQIVNDFQKGDIAEGYSVSREKKESFPLTVTSAQKNPTAFYLCASSLRTSGSTDTQYFGPGTRLTVL.

The CDR3 DNA sequence: TGTGCCAGCAGCCGGGACGACGCTTATACTAACTATGGCTACACCTTC. It is translated as CASSRDDAYTNYGYTF. This chain connects TRBV14 to TRBJ1-2; TRBD1 might be the D (5 bases). V was cut by 4 bases and J by 0 bases, with 15 bases left in between. Germline V CDR1 and CDR2: SGHDN, FVKESK. The CDR3 runs to 16 residues.

The chain joins TRBV28 to TRBJ1-2; D is uncertain. The CDR3 is made up of 13 amino acids. Trimming took 3 bases from V and 2 from J, leaving 7 bases between them. Per germline, CDR1 MDHEN and CDR2 SYDVKM. The DNA of the CDR3 is TGTGCCAGCAGTTTGGGTGACAACTATGGCTACACCTTC. Translation: CASSLGDNYGYTF.

V usage is TRBV18 and J usage is TRBJ2-4; D might be TRBD1 or TRBD2, each matching 5 bases. The germline V and J ends were trimmed by 7 bases and 3 bases, with 13 bases remaining between them. The germline V gene encodes CDR1 KGHSH and CDR2 LQKENI. This CDR3 region has 14 residues. CDR3 sequence: CASCSTRGKNIQYF. The DNA of the CDR3 is TGTGCCAGCTGTTCTACTAGGGGCAAAAACATTCAGTACTTC.

The chain combines TRBV19 with TRBJ1-1, with a possible D match to TRBD1 (6 bases). Germline V lookup: CDR1 LNHDA, CDR2 SQIVND (reference sequence). The ends were cut back, 5 bases at V and 8 bases at J, with 15 bases in the middle. The CDR3 is 13 amino acids. CDR3 sequence: CASSPTGQREAFF. The CDR3 DNA is TGTGCCAGTAGTCCCACGGGACAAAGGGAAGCTTTCTTT.

V gene TRBV11-3 combines with J gene TRBJ1-2; D gene ambiguous. V was cut by 1 base and J by 1 base, with 4 bases left in between. The CDR3 is made up of 13 amino acids. Germline CDR1 SGHNT, CDR2 YENEEA. The CDR3 nucleotides read TGTGCCAGCAGCTTAGCCCGTAACTATGGCTACACCTTC. Its protein is CASSLARNYGYTF.

The chain is built from TRBV30 and TRBJ2-1; D possibly corresponds to TRBD2 (5 bases). The ends were cut back, 2 bases at V and 8 bases at J, with 7 bases in the middle. Germline V lookup: CDR1 GTSNPN, CDR2 SVGIG (reference sequence). This CDR3 is built from 11 residues. The CDR3 nucleotides are TGTGCCTGGAGTTCGGGGTATGAGCAGTTCTTC. Translation: CAWSSGYEQFF.

This chain joins TRBV10-2 and TRBJ1-5; D is unclear. Trimming took 2 bases from V and 2 from J, leaving 19 bases between them. The germline CDR1 and CDR2 sequences are WSHSY and SAAADI. This CDR3 has 18 amino acids. This chain's CDR3 is CASSEPSAGLFGNQPQHF. CDR3 nucleotide sequence: TGCGCCAGCAGTGAGCCTAGTGCAGGTTTGTTTGGCAATCAGCCCCAGCATTTT.

The rearrangement uses TRBV5-6 and TRBJ1-2; the D is unclear. The length of the CDR3 is 14 residues. Germline lookup yields CDR1 SGHDT and CDR2 YYEEEE. V was trimmed by 4 bases and J by 4 bases, leaving 14 bases between them. The CDR3 region is CASSPPQRTYGYTF. The CDR3, as DNA: TGTGCCAGCAGCCCCCCCCAGCGGACCTATGGCTACACCTTC.

This chain joins TRBV27 and TRBJ2-2; D may match TRBD1 or TRBD2 (6 bases each). With 2 bases removed from V and 6 bases from J, the gap between germline ends came to 13 bases. The CDR3 has 15 amino acids. CDR1 is MNHEY and CDR2 is SMNVEV in the germline V gene (reference sequence). CDR3 nucleotide sequence: TGTGCCAGCAGTTTAGGGGGGACAATCCCCGGGGAGCTGTTTTTT. Translation gives CASSLGGTIPGELFF.

About this clone: Other DNA sequences within the sample encode an identical CDR3. V and J are TRBV29-1 and TRBJ2-6; TRBD1 matches 7 bases. Germline V gene data show CDR1 as SQVTM and CDR2 as ANQGSEA. The CDR3 runs to 17 residues. The V gene end was trimmed by 7 bases and the J gene end by 0 bases; junction bases not matched to a gene: 12. In nucleotides, the CDR3 is TGCAGCGCACGTACGGGACAGTCCCTCTCTGGGGCCAACGTCCTGACTTTC. Its translation: CSARTGQSLSGANVLTF.

This clone showed up just once. The rearrangement joins TRBV27 to TRBJ1-2, with unresolved D. V was shortened by 3 bases and J by 0 bases, with 8 bases between the two germline ends. The CDR3 is 14 residues long. CDR1 MNHEY and CDR2 SMNVEV come from the germline V gene (reference sequence). This CDR3 is CASSFRGANYGYTF. In DNA form, the CDR3 reads TGTGCCAGCAGTTTCAGAGGAGCTAACTATGGCTACACCTTC.

This clone was counted once. The CDR3 spells CASSESRGPYEQYF. CDR3 DNA: TGTGCCAGCAGTGAAAGCAGGGGGCCCTACGAGCAGTACTTC. The chain joins TRBV2 to TRBJ2-5; 8 bases are shared with TRBD1. The DNA end is more similar to TRBJ2-7, so the J call may be wrong. Germline V gene data show CDR1 as SNHLY and CDR2 as FYNNEI. This CDR3 comprises 14 residues.

This rearrangement joins TRBV7-6 to TRBJ2-7; D is perhaps TRBD1 (5 bases). Between the trimmed V and J ends, which lost 5 bases and 2 bases, there was a span of 19 bases. The CDR3 spans 16 residues. Germline V gene lookup returns CDR1 SGHVS and CDR2 FNYEAQ. Here the CDR3 reads CASSPRASLGAYEQYF. CDR3 coding DNA: TGTGCCAGCAGCCCCAGGGCCTCATTAGGGGCCTACGAGCAGTACTTC.

This chain joins TRBV4-2 and TRBJ1-1, with 9 positions matching TRBD1. The CDR3 consists of 15 residues. CDR1 LGHNA and CDR2 YNFKEQ come from the germline V gene. Trimming cost V 1 base and J 9 bases; bases outside gene matches: 9. CDR3 amino acids: CASSQAETGGKQAFF. In DNA form, the CDR3 reads TGTGCCAGCAGCCAAGCGGAAACAGGGGGCAAGCAAGCTTTCTTT.

This clone was seen a few times. The rearrangement links TRBV15 to TRBJ2-1, with 9 positions matching TRBD1. J was trimmed by 1 base and V by 1 base; bases with no gene match: 11. Per germline, CDR1 LNHNV and CDR2 YYDKDF (reference sequence). The length of the CDR3 is 19 residues. Here the CDR3 DNA reads TGTGCCACCAGCAGAGCTACTATAACGACAGGGGGATCCTACAATGAGCAGTTCTTC. It specifies CATSRATITTGGSYNEQFF.

This chain uses TRBV19 with TRBJ1-6; D remains unclear. Germline V gives CDR1 LNHDA, CDR2 SQIVND (reference sequence). The CDR3 covers 14 residues. The ends were cut back, 6 bases at V and 5 bases at J, with 11 bases in the middle. This chain's CDR3 is CASSGPGHNSPLHF. The CDR3 nucleotides read TGTGCCAGTAGCGGACCCGGCCATAATTCACCCCTCCACTTT.

This chain uses TRBV30 with TRBJ2-1; 10 bases fit TRBD2. The CDR3 covers 16 residues. Per germline, CDR1 GTSNPN and CDR2 SVGIG (reference sequence). V dropped 3 bases and J dropped 3; count of bases not matched to a gene: 8. CDR3 DNA sequence: TGTGCCTGGAGGGCGAGCGGGAGGGGAATCTACAATGAGCAGTTCTTC. Translation gives CAWRASGRGIYNEQFF.

DNA of the CDR3: TGTGCCAGCAGCTTAGGGGGGTCCCAAGTAGCTTTCTTT. It encodes CASSLGGSQVAFF. This chain uses TRBV7-3 with TRBJ1-1, with D perhaps TRBD1 (5 bases). V gave up 2 bases and J gave up 10 bases, with 14 bases separating them. In germline, CDR1 is SGHTA, CDR2 FQGTGA. CDR3 length: 13 amino acids.

The chain links TRBV7-8 to TRBJ2-6, with no clear D. The CDR3 totals 17 residues. CDR1 SGHVS and CDR2 FQNEAQ come from the germline V gene. Trimming took off 1 base at V and 4 bases at J, with 14 bases between the two ends. The CDR3 loop is CASSLVLAAMGANVLTF. CDR3 nucleotide sequence: TGTGCCAGCAGCTTAGTTCTCGCAGCAATGGGGGCCAACGTCCTGACTTTC.

On this clone: At one boundary the junction diverges from the germline segment, which might be a read error. The chain's CDR3 is CLIAGSNEQFF. The CDR3 bases are TGCCTTATAGCGGGCTCCAATGAGCAGTTCTTC. The V gene is TRBV11-2, the J gene TRBJ2-1; 7 nucleotides line up with TRBD2. The CDR3 covers 11 residues. The germline CDR1 and CDR2 sequences are SGHAT and FQNNGV. The variable domain in full, completed from reference TRBV11-2 and TRBJ2-1, reads EAGVAQSPRYKIIEKRQSVAFWCNPISGHATLYWYQQILGQGPKLLIQFQNNGVVDDSQLPKDRFSAERLKGVDSTLKIQPAKLEDSAVYLCLIAGSNEQFFGPGTRLTVL.